The 14 T cell receptor beta chains given below trace back to one sample, sequenced in a study of persistence of HIV-infected CD4 T cells. Stimulation used 10 ug/mL lysate from CMV-infected fibroblasts. Memory cells lacking CD40L and CD69 with high CD45RO were sorted. The antigens for these receptors are not known. This was the immunoSEQ version 4 assay in survey mode. Repertoires were generated with immunoSEQ multiplex PCR, while TCRdb's copy carries only in-frame clones and drops some. The table has 25,000 to 35,000 clones, roughly 82% seen once; the top ten hold approximately 4.6%. This sample comprised CD4+ T cells sorted from PBMCs after approximately 19-hour stimulation, obtained from a patient who received antiretroviral therapy. These receptors were collected from an adult man with HIV who was CMV-seropositive.

This chain uses TRBV15 with TRBJ1-2; no clear D gene. Germline V lookup: CDR1 LNHNV, CDR2 YYDKDF (reference sequence). Between the trimmed V and J ends, which lost 5 bases and 5 bases, there was a span of 15 bases. The CDR3 covers 14 residues. CDR3 sequence reads: CATSPPGGRYGYTF. The CDR3 coding sequence is TGTGCCACCAGCCCCCCGGGAGGTCGGTATGGCTACACCTTC.

This clone turned up a few times. The chain recombines TRBV6-5 with TRBJ2-2; maybe TRBD2 (5 bases). The CDR3 is made up of 13 amino acids. Per the germline V gene, CDR1 is MNHEY and CDR2 is SVGAGI. The V gene lost 6 bases and the J gene lost 9 bases, with 14 bases spanning the gap. CDR3 loop: CASRPFGLWELFF. As DNA, the CDR3 is TGTGCCAGCAGGCCTTTTGGACTTTGGGAGCTGTTTTTT.

In DNA form, the CDR3 reads TGTGCCAGTAGTCCACCGACAGGGAGGTTGGGTTCACCCCTCCACTTT. Translated: CASSPPTGRLGSPLHF. The J gene is TRBJ1-6, the V gene TRBV19; 7 positions agree with TRBD1. Germline V gene data show CDR1 as LNHDA and CDR2 as SQIVND (reference sequence). V was clipped by 5 bases and J by 9 bases; unmatched bases: 13. This CDR3 has 16 amino acids.

The J gene is TRBJ1-2, the V gene TRBV7-9; D perhaps matches TRBD1 (6 bases). The V gene lost 3 bases and the J gene lost 6 bases, with 11 bases spanning the gap. This CDR3 contains 13 residues. The germline gives CDR1 SEHNR, CDR2 FQNEAQ (reference sequence). In DNA form, the CDR3 reads TGTGCCAGCAGCTTTTACAGGGATGATGGCTACACCTTC. This sequence encodes CASSFYRDDGYTF.

The rearrangement joins TRBV6-5 to TRBJ1-5; maybe TRBD1 (6 bases). The CDR3 is 15 amino acids. Trimming shortened V by 4 bases and J by 7 bases, and 17 bases separated the two germline ends. Germline V CDR1 and CDR2: MNHEY, SVGAGI. The CDR3 sequence: CASSSSYREFQPQHF. Written as DNA, the CDR3 is TGTGCCAGCAGTTCCTCCTACAGGGAGTTCCAGCCCCAGCATTTT.

This chain connects TRBV10-3 to TRBJ1-4, with no clear D. This CDR3 has 13 residues. V lost 2 bases, J lost 7 bases, and 8 bases lay in between. Germline CDR1 ENHRY, CDR2 SYGVKD. CDR3 residues: CAISEGRTEKLFF. The CDR3 region has the DNA TGTGCCATCAGTGAGGGGCGGACTGAAAAACTGTTTTTT.

As for this clone: The junction departs from the called germline gene at one end, perhaps through a read error. This rearrangement joins TRBV6-6 to TRBJ1-1; D may be TRBD1 (5 bases). The CDR3 has 15 residues. Germline CDR1 and CDR2: MNHNY and SVGAGI (reference sequence). CDR3: CASSYVGVKNPEAFF. As DNA, the CDR3 is TGTGCCAGCAGTTACGTAGGGGTTAAGAACCCTGAAGCTTTCTTT.

The chain is built from TRBV10-2 and TRBJ1-2; no clear D gene. This CDR3 is built from 14 residues. CDR1 is WSHSY and CDR2 is SAAADI in the germline V gene. V was clipped by 2 bases and J by 4 bases, with 11 bases between them. CDR3 protein: CASSEGRDLYGYTF. In nucleotides, the CDR3 is TGCGCCAGCAGTGAGGGAAGGGATCTCTATGGCTACACCTTC.

V gene TRBV6-5 combines with J gene TRBJ1-1; D is ambiguous. The CDR3 loop spans 13 amino acids. V was cut by 7 bases and J by 7 bases, with 16 bases left in between. CDR1 MNHEY and CDR2 SVGAGI come from the germline V gene. CDR3 DNA sequence: TGTGCCAGCACCCCGCCCGGGGATCATGAAGCTTTCTTT. Residues: CASTPPGDHEAFF.

The rearrangement uses TRBV14 and TRBJ2-3; 8 bases agree with TRBD2. V lost 4 bases to trimming and J lost 2 bases; unmatched junction nucleotides: 8. The germline CDR1 and CDR2 sequences are SGHDN and FVKESK. This CDR3 is 16 amino acids long. The CDR3 here is CASSPEAGGITDTQYF. CDR3 bases: TGTGCCAGCAGCCCTGAGGCGGGGGGAATCACAGATACGCAGTATTTT.

The gene calls are TRBV7-2 and TRBJ2-2; no firm D call. The CDR3 totals 14 residues. Trimming took off 3 bases at V and 4 bases at J, with 9 bases between the two ends. The germline V gene has CDR1 SGHTA and CDR2 FQGNSA. The CDR3 nucleotides are TGTGCCAGCAGCTTCAAACAGAGCACCGGGGAGCTGTTTTTT. It codes for CASSFKQSTGELFF.

The genes are TRBV19 and TRBJ2-7, with TRBD1 as a possible D gene (6 bases). Germline values: CDR1 LNHDA, CDR2 SQIVND (reference sequence). The CDR3 runs 14 residues. The germline V and J ends were trimmed by 5 bases and 3 bases, with 14 bases remaining between them. CDR3 DNA: TGTGCCAGTAGTCTGGCAGGGGCGAACTACGAGCAGTACTTC. Protein sequence: CASSLAGANYEQYF.

The chain recombines TRBV7-6 with TRBJ2-2; D is uncertain. Germline V gene data show CDR1 as SGHVS and CDR2 as FNYEAQ. V lost 4 bases and J lost 5, with 11 bases in between. This CDR3 has 14 amino acids. The CDR3 region is CASSWGSTTGELFF. The CDR3, as DNA: TGTGCCAGCAGCTGGGGTAGCACAACCGGGGAGCTGTTTTTT.

The CDR3 loop is CASSSWERDTEAFF. The CDR3 DNA sequence: TGTGCCAGCAGCTCCTGGGAGAGAGACACTGAAGCTTTCTTT. This chain uses TRBV9 with TRBJ1-1; D is undetermined. Trimming pared 4 bases from V and 3 bases from J, leaving 13 bases between. Germline CDR1 reads SGDLS; CDR2 reads YYNGEE. The CDR3 length is 14 residues.